A selection of T cell receptor beta chains follows, all from one sample in a study of blood T cells in healthy people across ages. MiXCR, run by TCRdb on the 5' RACE reads, gives a single entry per CDR3 protein. The sample lists some 900,000 distinct CDR3 sequences, about 44% occurring once. Sequencing input: blood. The receptors were gathered from a man aged 30-40 years in good health. Both conserved end residues are part of each CDR3. The D gene is left open where the match is weak. Expanded clones are given a class, and other clones once, few, many or no size at all.

TRBV28	TRBD1	TRBJ1-6	-	CASSKRQGTYNSPLHF	TGTGCCAGCAGCAAAAGACAGGGGACCTATAATTCACCCCTCCACTTT
TRBV29-1	-	TRBJ1-1	-	CSVGGARTEAFF	TGCAGCGTTGGGGGGGCTAGGACTGAAGCTTTCTTT
TRBV6-5	TRBD1	TRBJ1-5	once	CASSTGQGSQPQHF	TGTGCCAGCAGCACGGGACAGGGGAGTCAGCCCCAGCATTTT
TRBV12-3/TRBV12-4	TRBD2	TRBJ2-3	-	CASRGTSGTDTQYF	TGTGCCAGCAGGGGGACTAGCGGCACAGATACGCAGTATTTT
TRBV14	-	TRBJ2-1	-	CASSQDLSETGSSYNEQFF	TGTGCCAGCAGCCAAGATTTAAGCGAGACGGGAAGCTCCTACAATGAGCAGTTCTTC
TRBV6-1	TRBD2	TRBJ2-1	-	CAGWGGESSYNEQFF	TGTGCCGGGTGGGGGGGGGAGAGCTCCTACAATGAGCAGTTCTTC
TRBV7-9	-	TRBJ1-4	-	CASSSPGRRNEKLFF	TGTGCCAGCAGCTCCCCGGGACGGCGTAATGAAAAACTGTTTTTT
TRBV10-3	TRBD1	TRBJ2-7	few	CAISERTGGLREQYF	TGTGCCATCAGTGAGAGGACAGGGGGATTAAGGGAGCAGTACTTC
TRBV9	TRBD2	TRBJ2-3	few	CASSTSGEHTDTQYF	TGTGCCAGCAGCACTAGCGGGGAGCACACAGATACGCAGTATTTT
TRBV29-1	-	TRBJ1-2	-	CSVEKGIYGYTF	TGCAGCGTTGAAAAGGGAATATATGGCTACACCTTC
TRBV10-3	-	TRBJ2-7	few	CAISDFDSSYEQYF	TGTGCCATCAGTGATTTCGACAGCTCCTACGAGCAGTACTTC
TRBV6-2/TRBV6-3	TRBD1	TRBJ1-2	-	CASRVRTGAYGYTF	TGTGCCAGCAGAGTCCGGACAGGGGCCTATGGCTACACCTTC
TRBV7-3	-	TRBJ2-2	-	CASSLAGSGELFF	TGTGCCAGCAGCTTAGCAGGTTCCGGGGAGCTGTTTTTT
TRBV4-2	-	TRBJ1-5	many	CASSQLQGFRPQHF	TGTGCCAGCAGCCAACTACAGGGATTTAGGCCCCAGCATTTT
TRBV4-3	-	TRBJ2-5	-	CASSQESNGETQYF	TGCGCCAGCAGCCAAGAATCCAATGGGGAGACCCAGTACTTC